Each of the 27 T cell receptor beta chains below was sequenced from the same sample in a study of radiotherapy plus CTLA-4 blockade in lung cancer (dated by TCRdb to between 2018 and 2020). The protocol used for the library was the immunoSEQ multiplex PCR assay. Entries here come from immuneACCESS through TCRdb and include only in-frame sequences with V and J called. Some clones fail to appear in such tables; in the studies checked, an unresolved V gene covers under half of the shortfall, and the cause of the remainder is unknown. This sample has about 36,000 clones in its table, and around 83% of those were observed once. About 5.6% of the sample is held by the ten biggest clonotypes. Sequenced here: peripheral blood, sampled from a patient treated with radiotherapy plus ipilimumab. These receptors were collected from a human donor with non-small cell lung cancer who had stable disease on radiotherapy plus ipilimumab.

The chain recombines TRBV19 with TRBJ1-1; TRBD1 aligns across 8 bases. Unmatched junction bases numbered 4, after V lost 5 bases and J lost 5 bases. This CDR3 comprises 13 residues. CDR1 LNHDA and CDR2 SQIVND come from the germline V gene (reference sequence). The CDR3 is CASSQGAGTEAFF. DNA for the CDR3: TGTGCCAGTAGTCAGGGGGCAGGAACTGAAGCTTTCTTT.

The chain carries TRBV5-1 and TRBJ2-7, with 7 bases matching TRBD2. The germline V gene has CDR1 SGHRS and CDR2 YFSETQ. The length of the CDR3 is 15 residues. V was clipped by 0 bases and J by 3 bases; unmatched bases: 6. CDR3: CASSLAASGDYEQYF. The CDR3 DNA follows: TGCGCCAGCAGCTTGGCCGCAAGCGGGGACTACGAGCAGTACTTC.

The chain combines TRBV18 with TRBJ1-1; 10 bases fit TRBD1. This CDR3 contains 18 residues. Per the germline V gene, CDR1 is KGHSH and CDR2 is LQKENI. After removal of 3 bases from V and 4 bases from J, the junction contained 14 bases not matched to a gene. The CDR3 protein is CASSPPFGRQGAVTEAFF. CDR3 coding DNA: TGTGCCAGCTCACCCCCTTTTGGCAGACAGGGGGCAGTCACTGAAGCTTTCTTT. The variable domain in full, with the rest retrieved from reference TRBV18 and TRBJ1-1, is NAGVMQNPRHLVRRRGQEARLRCSPMKGHSHVYWYRQLPEEGLKFMVYLQKENIIDESGMPKERFSAEFPKEGPSILRIQQVVRGDSAAYFCASSPPFGRQGAVTEAFFGQGTRLTVV.

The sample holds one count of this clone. CDR3: CASSGDSHFGNTIYF. CDR3 sequence (DNA): TGTGCCAGCAGCGGGGACAGCCACTTTGGAAACACCATATATTTT. The rearrangement joins TRBV5-8 to TRBJ1-3; 7 positions agree with TRBD1. This CDR3 is built from 15 residues. V lost 4 bases and J lost 3; bases outside the gene matches: 7. The germline V gene encodes CDR1 SGHTS and CDR2 YDEGEE.

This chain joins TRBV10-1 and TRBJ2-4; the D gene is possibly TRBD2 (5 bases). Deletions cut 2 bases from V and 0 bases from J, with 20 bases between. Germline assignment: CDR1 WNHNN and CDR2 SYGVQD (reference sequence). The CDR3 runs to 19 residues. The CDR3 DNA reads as TGCGCCAGCAGTGAGAGTGAGGGCCCCGTAACTCTAGCCAAAAACATTCAGTACTTC. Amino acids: CASSESEGPVTLAKNIQYF.

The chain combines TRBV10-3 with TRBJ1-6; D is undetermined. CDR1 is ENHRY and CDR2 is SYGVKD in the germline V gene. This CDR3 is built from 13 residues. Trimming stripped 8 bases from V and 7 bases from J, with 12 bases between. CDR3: CAIQAVLNSPLHF. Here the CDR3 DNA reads TGTGCCATCCAGGCAGTGCTGAATTCACCCCTCCACTTT.

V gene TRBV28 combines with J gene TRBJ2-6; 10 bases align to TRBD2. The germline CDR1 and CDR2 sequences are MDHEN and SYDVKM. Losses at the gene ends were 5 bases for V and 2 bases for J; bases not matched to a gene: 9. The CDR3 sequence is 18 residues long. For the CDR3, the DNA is TGTGCCAGCAGTATCCAAAGCGGGAGGGGCACTGGGGCCAACGTCCTGACTTTC. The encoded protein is CASSIQSGRGTGANVLTF.

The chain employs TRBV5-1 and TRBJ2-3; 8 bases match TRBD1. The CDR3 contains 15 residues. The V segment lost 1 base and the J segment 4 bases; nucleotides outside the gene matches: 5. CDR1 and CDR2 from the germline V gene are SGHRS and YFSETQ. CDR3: CASSLQGQAADTQYF. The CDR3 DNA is TGCGCCAGCAGCTTGCAGGGACAGGCTGCAGATACGCAGTATTTT. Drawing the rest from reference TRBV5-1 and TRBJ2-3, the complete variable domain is KAGVTQTPRYLIKTRGQQVTLSCSPISGHRSVSWYQQTPGQGLQFLFEYFSETQRNKGNFPGRFSGRQFSNSRSEMNVSTLELGDSALYLCASSLQGQAADTQYFGPGTRLTVL.

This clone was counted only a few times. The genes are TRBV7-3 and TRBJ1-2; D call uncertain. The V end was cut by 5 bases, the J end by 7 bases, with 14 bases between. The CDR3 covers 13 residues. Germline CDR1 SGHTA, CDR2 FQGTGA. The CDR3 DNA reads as TGTGCCAGCAGCCAAACCGGTGTTGGTGGCTACACCTTC. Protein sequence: CASSQTGVGGYTF.

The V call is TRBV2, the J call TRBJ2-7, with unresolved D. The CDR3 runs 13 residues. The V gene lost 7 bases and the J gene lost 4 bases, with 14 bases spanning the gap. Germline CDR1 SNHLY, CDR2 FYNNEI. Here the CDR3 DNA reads TGTGCCAGCACCCACCGGGTGGGTTACGAGCAGTACTTC. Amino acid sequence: CASTHRVGYEQYF.

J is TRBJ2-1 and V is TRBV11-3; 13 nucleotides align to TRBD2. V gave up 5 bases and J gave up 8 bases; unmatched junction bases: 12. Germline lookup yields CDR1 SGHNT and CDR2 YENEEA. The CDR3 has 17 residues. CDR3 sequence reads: CASSPGLAGVVGDEQFF. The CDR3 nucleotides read TGTGCCAGCAGCCCCGGACTAGCGGGAGTTGTTGGGGATGAGCAGTTCTTC. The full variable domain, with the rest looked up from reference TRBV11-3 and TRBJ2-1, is EAGVVQSPRYKIIEKKQPVAFWCNPISGHNTLYWYLQNLGQGPELLIRYENEEAVDDSQLPKDRFSAERLKGVDSTLKIQPAELGDSAVYLCASSPGLAGVVGDEQFFGPGTRLTVL.

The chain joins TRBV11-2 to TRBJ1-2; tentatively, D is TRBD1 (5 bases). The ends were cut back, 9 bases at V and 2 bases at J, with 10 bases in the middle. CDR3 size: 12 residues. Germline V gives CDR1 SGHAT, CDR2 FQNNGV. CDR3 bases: TGTGCCAGGGGCAGGGAAAACTATGGCTACACCTTC. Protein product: CARGRENYGYTF.

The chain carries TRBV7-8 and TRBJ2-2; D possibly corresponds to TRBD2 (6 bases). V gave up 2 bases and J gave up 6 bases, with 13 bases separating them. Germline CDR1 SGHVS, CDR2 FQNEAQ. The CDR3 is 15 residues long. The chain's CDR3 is CASSLTGVLPGELFF. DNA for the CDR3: TGTGCCAGCAGCTTAACGGGGGTCCTCCCCGGGGAGCTGTTTTTT.

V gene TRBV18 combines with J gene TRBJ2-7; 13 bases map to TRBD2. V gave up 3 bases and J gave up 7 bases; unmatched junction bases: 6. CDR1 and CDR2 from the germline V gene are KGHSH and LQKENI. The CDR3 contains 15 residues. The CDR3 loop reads CASSPGLAGVGEQYF. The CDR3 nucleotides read TGTGCCAGCTCACCTGGACTAGCGGGAGTTGGGGAGCAGTACTTC.

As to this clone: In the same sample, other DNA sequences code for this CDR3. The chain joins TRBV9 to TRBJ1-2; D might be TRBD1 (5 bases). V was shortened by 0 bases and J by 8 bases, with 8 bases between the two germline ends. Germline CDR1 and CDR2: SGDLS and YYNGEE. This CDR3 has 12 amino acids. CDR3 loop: CASSVDGGGYTF. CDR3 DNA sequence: TGTGCCAGCAGCGTAGACGGGGGAGGCTACACCTTC.

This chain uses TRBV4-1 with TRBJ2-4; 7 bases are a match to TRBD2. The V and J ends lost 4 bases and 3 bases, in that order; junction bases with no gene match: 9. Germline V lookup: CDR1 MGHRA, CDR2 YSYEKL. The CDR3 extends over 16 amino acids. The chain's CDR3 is CASSLIGGSGKNIQYF. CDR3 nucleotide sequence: TGCGCCAGCAGCCTCATCGGGGGGTCGGGCAAAAACATTCAGTACTTC.

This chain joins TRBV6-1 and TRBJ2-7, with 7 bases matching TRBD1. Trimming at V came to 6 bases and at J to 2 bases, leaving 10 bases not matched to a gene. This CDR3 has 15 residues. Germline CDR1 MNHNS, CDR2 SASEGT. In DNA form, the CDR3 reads TGTGCCAGCAGCTGGTCGACAGGGAGACCCTACGAGCAGTACTTC. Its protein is CASSWSTGRPYEQYF.

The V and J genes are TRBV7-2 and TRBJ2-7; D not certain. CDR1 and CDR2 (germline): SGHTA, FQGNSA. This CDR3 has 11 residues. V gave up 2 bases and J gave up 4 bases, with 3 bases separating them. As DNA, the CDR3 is TGTGCCAGCAGCTTATCATACGAGCAGTACTTC. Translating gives CASSLSYEQYF. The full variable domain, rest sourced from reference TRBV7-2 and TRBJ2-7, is GAGVSQSPSNKVTEKGKDVELRCDPISGHTALYWYRQSLGQGLEFLIYFQGNSAPDKSGLPSDRFSAERTGGSVSTLTIQRTQQEDSAVYLCASSLSYEQYFGPGTRLTVT.

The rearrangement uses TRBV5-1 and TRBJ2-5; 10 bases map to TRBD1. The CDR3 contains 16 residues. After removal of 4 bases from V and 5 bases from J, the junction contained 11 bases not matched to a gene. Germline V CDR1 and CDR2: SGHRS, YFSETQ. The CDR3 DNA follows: TGCGCCAGCAGCACTATGGGACAGGGGAAGGAGGAGACCCAGTACTTC. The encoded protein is CASSTMGQGKEETQYF.

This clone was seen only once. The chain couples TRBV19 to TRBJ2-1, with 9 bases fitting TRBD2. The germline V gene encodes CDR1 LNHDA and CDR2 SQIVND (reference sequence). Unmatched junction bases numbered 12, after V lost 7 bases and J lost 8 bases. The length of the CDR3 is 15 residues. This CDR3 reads CASTPGGSGSHEQFF. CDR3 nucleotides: TGTGCCAGTACCCCGGGTGGTAGCGGGAGTCATGAGCAGTTCTTC.

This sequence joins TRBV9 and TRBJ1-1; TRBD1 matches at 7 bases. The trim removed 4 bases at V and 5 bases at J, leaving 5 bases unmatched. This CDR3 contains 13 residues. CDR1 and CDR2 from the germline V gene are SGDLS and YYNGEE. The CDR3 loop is CASSHRGGTEAFF. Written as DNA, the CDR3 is TGTGCCAGCAGCCACAGGGGTGGGACTGAAGCTTTCTTT.

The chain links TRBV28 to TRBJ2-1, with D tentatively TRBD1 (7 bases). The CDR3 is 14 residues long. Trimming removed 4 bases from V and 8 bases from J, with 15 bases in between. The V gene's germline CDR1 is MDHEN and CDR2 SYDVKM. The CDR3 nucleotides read TGTGCCAGCAGTTCAGGGGGTACTAGCTATGAGCAGTTCTTC. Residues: CASSSGGTSYEQFF.

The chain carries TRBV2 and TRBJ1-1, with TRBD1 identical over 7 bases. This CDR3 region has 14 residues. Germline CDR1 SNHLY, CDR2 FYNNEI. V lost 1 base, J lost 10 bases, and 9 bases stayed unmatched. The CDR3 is CASSEVEGARGAFF. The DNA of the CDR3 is TGTGCCAGCAGTGAAGTTGAGGGGGCGCGGGGAGCTTTCTTT. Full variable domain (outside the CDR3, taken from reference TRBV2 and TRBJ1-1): EPEVTQTPSHQVTQMGQEVILRCVPISNHLYFYWYRQILGQKVEFLVSFYNNEISEKSEIFDDQFSVERPDGSNFTLKIRSTKLEDSAMYFCASSEVEGARGAFFGQGTRLTVV.

The CDR3 sequence: CASSLDRTSAINEQFF. In nucleotides, the CDR3 is TGTGCCAGCAGCTTAGATCGGACTAGCGCAATCAATGAGCAGTTCTTC. The chain carries TRBV11-2 and TRBJ2-1; TRBD2 aligns across 9 bases. This CDR3 has 16 residues. V shed 0 bases and J 6 bases; nucleotides not matched to a gene: 6. Germline assignment: CDR1 SGHAT and CDR2 FQNNGV. Full variable domain (remainder filled in from reference TRBV11-2 and TRBJ2-1): EAGVAQSPRYKIIEKRQSVAFWCNPISGHATLYWYQQILGQGPKLLIQFQNNGVVDDSQLPKDRFSAERLKGVDSTLKIQPAKLEDSAVYLCASSLDRTSAINEQFFGPGTRLTVL.

CDR3 sequence (DNA): TGTGCCAGCAGTATTCCGGGACAAACGAACACTGAAGCTTTCTTT. Translated, it gives CASSIPGQTNTEAFF. This rearrangement joins TRBV5-4 to TRBJ1-1; TRBD1 is a possible D gene (6 bases). Trimming removed 5 bases at V and 1 base at J, with 15 bases between. Germline assignment: CDR1 SGHNT and CDR2 YYREEE (reference sequence). This CDR3 is 15 amino acids long.

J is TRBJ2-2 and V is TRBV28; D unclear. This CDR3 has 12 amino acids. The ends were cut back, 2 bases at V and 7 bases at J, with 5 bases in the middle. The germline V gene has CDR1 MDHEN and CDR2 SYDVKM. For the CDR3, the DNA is TGTGCCAGCAGTTTAGGTAGCGGGGAGCTGTTTTTT. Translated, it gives CASSLGSGELFF.

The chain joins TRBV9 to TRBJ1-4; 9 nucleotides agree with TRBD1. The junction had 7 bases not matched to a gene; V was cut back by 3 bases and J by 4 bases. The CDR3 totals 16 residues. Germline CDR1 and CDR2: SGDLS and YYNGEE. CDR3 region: CASSAPGQGDNEKLFF. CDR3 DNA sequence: TGTGCCAGCAGCGCCCCGGGACAGGGTGATAATGAAAAACTGTTTTTT.